This TCR beta chain was profiled in a study of CD8+CD57+ T cells in acquired aplastic anemia. Study summary: Mean DNA quantity obtained from sorted CD4+ and CD8+ cells was 3 to 3.5 ug. Findings of the study overall: Patients shared under 30 CD8+ CDR3 sequences with controls. Any difference that existed in CD8+ Simpson's diversity between patients and controls was not significant.

Note on this clonotype: What it binds is not known.

Germline CDR1 SGHDN, CDR2 FVKESK. There are 15 residues in the CDR3. Trimming took 5 bases from V and 4 from J, leaving 15 bases between them. Using genomic DNA as the template, TCR beta VDJ and CDR3 profiling was carried out. TCRdb passed the reads through MiXCR, listing each CDR3 protein once. Of 300,000 or so distinct CDR3 sequences detected, 45% to 70% appear once; the ten largest clones hold approximately 8.2%. This clonotype was sampled from a human donor with severe aplastic anemia or a healthy control (not recorded which). Source material: sorted CD4+, CD8+, or CD8+CD57+ T cells (not recorded which) from PBMCs. J is TRBJ2-1 and V is TRBV14, with D perhaps TRBD1 (5 bases). The CDR3 sequence: CASSGQGRGYNEQFF. CDR3 bases: TGTGCCAGCAGCGGTCAGGGTCGTGGGTACAATGAGCAGTTCTTC.